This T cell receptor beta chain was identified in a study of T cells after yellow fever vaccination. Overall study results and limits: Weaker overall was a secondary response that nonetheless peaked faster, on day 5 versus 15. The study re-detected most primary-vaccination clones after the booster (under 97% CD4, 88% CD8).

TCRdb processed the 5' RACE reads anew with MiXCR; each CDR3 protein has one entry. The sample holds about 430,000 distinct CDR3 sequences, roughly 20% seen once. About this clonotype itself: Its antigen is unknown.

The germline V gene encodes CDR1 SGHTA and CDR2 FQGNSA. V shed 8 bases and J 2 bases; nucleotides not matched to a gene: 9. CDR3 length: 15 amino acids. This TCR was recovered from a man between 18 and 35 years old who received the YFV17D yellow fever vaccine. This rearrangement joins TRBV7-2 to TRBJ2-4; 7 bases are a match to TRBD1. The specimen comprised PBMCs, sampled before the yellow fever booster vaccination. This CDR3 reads CASSGQALSKNIQYF. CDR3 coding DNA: TGTGCCAGCTCCGGACAGGCCCTATCCAAAAACATTCAGTACTTC.